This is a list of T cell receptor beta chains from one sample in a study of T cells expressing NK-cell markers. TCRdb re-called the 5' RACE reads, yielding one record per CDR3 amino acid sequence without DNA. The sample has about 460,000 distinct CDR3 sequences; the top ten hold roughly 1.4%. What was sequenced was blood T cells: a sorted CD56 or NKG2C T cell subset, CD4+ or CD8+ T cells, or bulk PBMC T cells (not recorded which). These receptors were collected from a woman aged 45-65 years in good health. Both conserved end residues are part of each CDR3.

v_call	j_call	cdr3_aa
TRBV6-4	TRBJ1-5	CASSQGAGQPQHF
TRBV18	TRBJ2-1	CASSPRDEQFF
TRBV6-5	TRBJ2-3	CASSYGTSVGGYTQYF
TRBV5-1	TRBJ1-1	CASSLGQVGGNEAFF
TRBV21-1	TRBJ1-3	CASRPSEAPKENTIYF
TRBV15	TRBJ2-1	CATSRDQAVSEQFF
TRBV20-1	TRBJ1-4	CSASSVDFATNEKLFF
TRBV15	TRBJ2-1	CATGRRSSYNEQFF
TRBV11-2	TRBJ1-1	CASRKALMDTEAFF
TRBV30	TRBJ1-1	CAWSYQGPEAFF
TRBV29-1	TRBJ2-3	CSVWGTNRGTGQLDTQYF
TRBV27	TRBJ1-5	CASSQFHTWGNQPQHF
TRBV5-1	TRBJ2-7	CASTPGLAGPRQYF
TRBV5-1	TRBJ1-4	CASSSYSTNEKLFF
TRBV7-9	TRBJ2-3	CASSLLAGEKDTQYF
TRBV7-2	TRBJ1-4	CASSSDSRWDEKLFF
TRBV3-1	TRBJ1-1	CASSQAVRNTEAFF
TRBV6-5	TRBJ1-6	CASGPRDSNSPLHF
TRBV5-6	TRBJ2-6	CASSLPRGANVLTF
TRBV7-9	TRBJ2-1	CATTDRGLHEQFF
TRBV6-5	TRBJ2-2	CASSHGSLGGELFF
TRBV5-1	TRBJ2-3	CASSFDRDQDTQYF
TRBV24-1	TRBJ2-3	CATSSPRQGWTDTQYF
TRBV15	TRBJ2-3	CATSRDRGLAGSTDTQYF
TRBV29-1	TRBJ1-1	CSVTPGHSEAFF
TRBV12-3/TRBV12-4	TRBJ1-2	CASTQGGENTF
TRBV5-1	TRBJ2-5	CASSSLQGPQETQYF
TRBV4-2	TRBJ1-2	CASSQEVGWNYGYTF
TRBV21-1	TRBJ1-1	CASSTRGDRAFF
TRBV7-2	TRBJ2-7	CASSAASGIYYEQYF
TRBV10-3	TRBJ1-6	CAISEGGRQFSPLHF
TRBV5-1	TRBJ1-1	CASSEGQGLATEAFF
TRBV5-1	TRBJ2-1	CASSFRRGNNEQFF
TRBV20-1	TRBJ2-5	CSAWVGGTQYF
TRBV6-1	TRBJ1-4	CASSAGGNEKLFF
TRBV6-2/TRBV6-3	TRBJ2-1	CASLLAGVPEQFF
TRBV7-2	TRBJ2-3	CASSLGGLAGFGWDTQYF
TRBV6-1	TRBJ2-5	CASSVGDIQETQYF
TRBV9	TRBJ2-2	CASSRLGKNTGELFF
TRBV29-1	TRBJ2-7	CSATDATWTASYEQYF
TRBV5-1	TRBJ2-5	CASSLDRGMETQYF
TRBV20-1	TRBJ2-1	CSADRGSYNEQFF
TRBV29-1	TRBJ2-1	CSVDKLAGGPREQFF
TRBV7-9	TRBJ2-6	CASSLGRSGFGANVLTF
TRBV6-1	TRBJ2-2	CASSRTGGAAVSGELFF
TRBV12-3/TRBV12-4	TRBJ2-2	CASSPRTGSWGTGELFF
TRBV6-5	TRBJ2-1	CASSYSRRENEQFF